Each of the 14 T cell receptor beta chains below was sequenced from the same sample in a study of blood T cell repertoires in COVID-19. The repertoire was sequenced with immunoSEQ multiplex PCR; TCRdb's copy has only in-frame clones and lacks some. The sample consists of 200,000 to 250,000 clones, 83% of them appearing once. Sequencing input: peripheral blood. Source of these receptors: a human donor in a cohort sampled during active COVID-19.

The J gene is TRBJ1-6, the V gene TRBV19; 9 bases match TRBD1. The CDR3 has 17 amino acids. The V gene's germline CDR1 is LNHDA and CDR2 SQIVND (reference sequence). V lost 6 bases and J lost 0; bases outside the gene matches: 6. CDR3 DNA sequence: TGTGCCAGTAGGGGGACAGGGCCCAGCTCCTATAATTCACCCCTCCACTTT. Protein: CASRGTGPSSYNSPLHF.

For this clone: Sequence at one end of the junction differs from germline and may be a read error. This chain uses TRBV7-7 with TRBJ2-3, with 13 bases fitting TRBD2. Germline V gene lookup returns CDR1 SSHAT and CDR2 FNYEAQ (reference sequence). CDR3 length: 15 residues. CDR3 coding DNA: TGTGCTAGCAGCTTAGGACTAGCGGGAGTAGATACGCAGTATTTT. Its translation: CASSLGLAGVDTQYF.

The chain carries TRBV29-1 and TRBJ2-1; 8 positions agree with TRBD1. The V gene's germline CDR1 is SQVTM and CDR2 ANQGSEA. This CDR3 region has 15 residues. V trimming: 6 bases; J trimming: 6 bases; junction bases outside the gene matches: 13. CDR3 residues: CSVSTGTGPANEQFF. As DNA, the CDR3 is TGCAGCGTCTCAACCGGGACAGGACCTGCCAATGAGCAGTTCTTC.

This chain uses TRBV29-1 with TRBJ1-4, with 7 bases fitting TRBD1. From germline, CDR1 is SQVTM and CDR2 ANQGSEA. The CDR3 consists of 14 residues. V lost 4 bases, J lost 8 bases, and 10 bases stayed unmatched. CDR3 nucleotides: TGCAGCGTTGGTTCACAGGGGACATCGGAAAAACTGTTTTTT. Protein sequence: CSVGSQGTSEKLFF.

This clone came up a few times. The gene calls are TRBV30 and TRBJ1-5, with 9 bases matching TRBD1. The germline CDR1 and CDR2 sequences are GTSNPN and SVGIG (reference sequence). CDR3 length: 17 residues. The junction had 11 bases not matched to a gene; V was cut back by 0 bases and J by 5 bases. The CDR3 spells CAWSVKGQGHLDQPQHF. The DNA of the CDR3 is TGTGCCTGGAGTGTTAAGGGACAGGGTCATTTAGATCAGCCCCAGCATTTT.

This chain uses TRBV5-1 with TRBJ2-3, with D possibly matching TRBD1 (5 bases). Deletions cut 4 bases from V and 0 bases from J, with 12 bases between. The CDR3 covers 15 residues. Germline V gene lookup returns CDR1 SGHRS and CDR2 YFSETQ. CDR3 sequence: CASSTDRGSTDTQYF. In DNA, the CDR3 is TGCGCCAGCAGCACCGACAGAGGTAGCACAGATACGCAGTATTTT.

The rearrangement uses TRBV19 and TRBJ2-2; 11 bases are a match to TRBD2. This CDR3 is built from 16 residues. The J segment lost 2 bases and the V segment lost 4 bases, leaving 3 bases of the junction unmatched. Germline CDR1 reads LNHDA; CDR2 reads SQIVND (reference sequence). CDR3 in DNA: TGTGCCAGTAGTAGAGGGACTAGCGGCAACACCGGGGAGCTGTTTTTT. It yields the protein CASSRGTSGNTGELFF.

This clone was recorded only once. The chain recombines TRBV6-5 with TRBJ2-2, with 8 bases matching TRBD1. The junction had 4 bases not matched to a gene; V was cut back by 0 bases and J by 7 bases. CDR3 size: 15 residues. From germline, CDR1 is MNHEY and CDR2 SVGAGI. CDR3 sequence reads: CASSYSQGANGELFF. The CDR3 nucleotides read TGTGCCAGCAGTTACTCCCAGGGGGCGAACGGGGAGCTGTTTTTT.

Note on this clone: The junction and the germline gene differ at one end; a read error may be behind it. CDR3 in DNA: TGTGCCAGCAGCCAATCGGAGGCGGAGCGGACCAAGTTC. It yields the protein CASSQSEAERTKF. This sequence joins TRBV16 and TRBJ1-2; the D is unclear. CDR1 KGHSY and CDR2 FQNENV come from the germline V gene. The CDR3 has 13 amino acids.

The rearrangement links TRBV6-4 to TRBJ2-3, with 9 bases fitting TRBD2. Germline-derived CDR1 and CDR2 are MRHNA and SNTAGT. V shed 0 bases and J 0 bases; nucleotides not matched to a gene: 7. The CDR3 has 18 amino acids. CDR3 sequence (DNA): TGTGCCAGCAGTGACTCTTTTAGGCTAGCGGGGAGCACAGATACGCAGTATTTT. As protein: CASSDSFRLAGSTDTQYF.

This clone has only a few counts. CDR3 DNA: TGTGCCAGCTCACCGGCGGGGAATCCCTCGGAGCAGTACTTC. Its protein is CASSPAGNPSEQYF. This chain joins TRBV18 and TRBJ2-7; D might be TRBD2 (6 bases). Germline V CDR1 and CDR2: KGHSH, LQKENI. Trimming stripped 3 bases from V and 7 bases from J, with 16 bases between. This CDR3 comprises 14 residues.

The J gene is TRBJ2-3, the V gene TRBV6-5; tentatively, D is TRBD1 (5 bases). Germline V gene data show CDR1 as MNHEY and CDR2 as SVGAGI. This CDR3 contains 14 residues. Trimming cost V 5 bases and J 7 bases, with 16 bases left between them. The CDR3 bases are TGTGCCAGCAGTACTAACCGACAGCCGAATACGCAGTATTTT. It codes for CASSTNRQPNTQYF.

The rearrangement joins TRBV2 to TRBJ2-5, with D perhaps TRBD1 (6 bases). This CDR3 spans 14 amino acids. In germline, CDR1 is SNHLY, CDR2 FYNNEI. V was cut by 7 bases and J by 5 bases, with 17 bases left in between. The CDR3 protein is CASKPSSRGETQYF. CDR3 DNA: TGTGCCAGCAAACCCAGTAGCAGGGGCGAGACCCAGTACTTC. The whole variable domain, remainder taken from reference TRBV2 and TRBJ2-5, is EPEVTQTPSHQVTQMGQEVILRCVPISNHLYFYWYRQILGQKVEFLVSFYNNEISEKSEIFDDQFSVERPDGSNFTLKIRSTKLEDSAMYFCASKPSSRGETQYFGPGTRLLVL.

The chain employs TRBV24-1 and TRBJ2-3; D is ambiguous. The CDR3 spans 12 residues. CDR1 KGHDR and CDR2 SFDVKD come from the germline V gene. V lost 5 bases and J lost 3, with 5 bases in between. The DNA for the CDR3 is TGTGCCACCAGTGCAGTGACAGATACGCAGTATTTT. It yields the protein CATSAVTDTQYF.